One and the same sample provided the 3 T cell receptor beta chains below, sequenced in a study of T-cell memory formation after mild COVID-19. TCRdb ran MiXCR on the 5' RACE reads and lists one entry per CDR3 protein. The repertoire holds some 150,000 distinct CDR3 sequences, about 5.7% seen once, with roughly 2.1% in the top ten. The specimen was PBMCs or a T cell subset sorted from them (not recorded which). These receptor sequences come from an adult woman who had mild COVID-19 (a few samples of this study predate the infection). Cell type and time point are not known.

This clonotype was counted between two and nine times. The junction departs from the called germline gene at one end, perhaps through a read error. V and J are TRBV5-1 and TRBJ2-7; TRBD1 matches at 8 bases. CDR3 length: 15 amino acids. CDR1 is SGHRS and CDR2 is YFSETQ in the germline V gene. This chain's CDR3 is CASSLVLTAGGEQCF. In DNA, the CDR3 is TGCGCCAGCAGCTTGGTTCTGACGGCAGGGGGCGAGCAGTGCTTC.

This chain links TRBV2 with TRBJ2-7, with a tentative D call TRBD2 (5 bases). V was trimmed by 4 bases and J by 5 bases, leaving 15 bases between them. Germline V lookup: CDR1 SNHLY, CDR2 FYNNEI. The CDR3 spans 14 residues. CDR3 in amino acids: CASSGRVAGHEQYF. CDR3 sequence (DNA): TGTGCCAGCAGTGGGCGTGTTGCGGGCCACGAGCAGTACTTC.

The J gene is TRBJ2-1, the V gene TRBV4-3; D not certain. The CDR3 length is 14 residues. The ends were cut back, 2 bases at V and 3 bases at J, with 8 bases in the middle. Germline CDR1 is LGHNA and CDR2 is YSLEER. CDR3 nucleotides: TGCGCCAGCAGCCAACTTACTATCTACAATGAGCAGTTCTTC. This codes for CASSQLTIYNEQFF.